This T cell receptor (beta chain) derives from a study of T cell repertoires in cytomegalovirus infection. Findings and caveats of the study: Ex vivo responses were dominated by HLA-C-restricted CMV-specific TCR beta clonotypes.

This clonotype was found many times. Its antigen is unidentified. A single record per CDR3 protein comes from TCRdb applying MiXCR to the reads. The profile shows approximately 500,000 distinct CDR3 sequences, roughly 12% of them singletons. Input material: PBMCs. The source of this sequence is a human donor in good health (CMV status not recorded). Some clones in this sample may be carry-over from other donors' samples.

The CDR3 is CATSRDLREGETQYF. The CDR3 coding sequence is TGTGCCACCAGCAGAGATCTTAGGGAGGGAGAGACCCAGTACTTC. The J gene is TRBJ2-5, the V gene TRBV15; TRBD2 matches 7 bases. The CDR3 covers 15 residues. Germline CDR1 reads LNHNV; CDR2 reads YYDKDF (reference sequence). V shed 0 bases and J 4 bases; nucleotides not matched to a gene: 5.